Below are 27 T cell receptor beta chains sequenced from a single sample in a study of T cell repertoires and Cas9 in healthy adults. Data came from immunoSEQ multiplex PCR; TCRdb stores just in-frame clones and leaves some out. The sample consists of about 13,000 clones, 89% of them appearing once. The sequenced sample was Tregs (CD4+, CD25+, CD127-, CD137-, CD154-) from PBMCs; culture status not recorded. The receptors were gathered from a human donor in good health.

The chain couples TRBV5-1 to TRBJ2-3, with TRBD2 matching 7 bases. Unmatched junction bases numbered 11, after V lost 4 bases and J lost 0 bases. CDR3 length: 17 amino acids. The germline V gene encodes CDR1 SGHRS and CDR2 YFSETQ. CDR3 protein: CASSAAIAGLSTDTQYF. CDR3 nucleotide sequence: TGCGCCAGCAGCGCAGCCATAGCGGGCCTAAGCACAGATACGCAGTATTTT.

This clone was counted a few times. The CDR3 here is CASGRGGRNIQYF. CDR3 DNA: TGTGCCAGCGGACGGGGGGGCCGAAACATTCAGTACTTC. The rearrangement links TRBV6-1 to TRBJ2-4, with TRBD2 matching 8 bases. The germline V gene has CDR1 MNHNS and CDR2 SASEGT. V lost 8 bases to trimming and J lost 6 bases; unmatched junction nucleotides: 6. This CDR3 has 13 residues.

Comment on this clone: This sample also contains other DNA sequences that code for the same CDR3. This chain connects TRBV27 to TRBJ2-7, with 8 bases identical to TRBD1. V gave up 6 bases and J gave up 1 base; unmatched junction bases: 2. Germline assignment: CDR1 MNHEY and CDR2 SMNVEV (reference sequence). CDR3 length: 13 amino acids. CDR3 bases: TGTGCCAGCAGGCGGACAGGGTCCTACGAGCAGTACGTC. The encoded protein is CASRRTGSYEQYV.

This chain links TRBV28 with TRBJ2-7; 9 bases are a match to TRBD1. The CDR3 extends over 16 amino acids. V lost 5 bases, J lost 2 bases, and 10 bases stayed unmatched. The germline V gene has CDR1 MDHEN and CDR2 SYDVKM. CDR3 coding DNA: TGTGCCAGCAGTATCGGGTATGGGACAGGGCCCTACGAGCAGTACGTC. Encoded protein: CASSIGYGTGPYEQYV.

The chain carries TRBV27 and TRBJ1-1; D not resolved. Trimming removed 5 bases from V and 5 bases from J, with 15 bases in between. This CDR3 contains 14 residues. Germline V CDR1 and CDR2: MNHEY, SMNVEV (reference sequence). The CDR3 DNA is TGTGCCAGCAGTCGCGGAGGCCTCAGGACTGAAGCTTTCTTT. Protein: CASSRGGLRTEAFF.

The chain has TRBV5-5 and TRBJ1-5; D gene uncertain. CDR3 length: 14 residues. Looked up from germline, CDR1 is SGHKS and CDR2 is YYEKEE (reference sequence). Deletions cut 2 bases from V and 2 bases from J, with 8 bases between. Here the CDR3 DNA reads TGTGCCAGCAGCTTAGTTCGTGGCAATCAGCCCCAGCATTTT. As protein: CASSLVRGNQPQHF.

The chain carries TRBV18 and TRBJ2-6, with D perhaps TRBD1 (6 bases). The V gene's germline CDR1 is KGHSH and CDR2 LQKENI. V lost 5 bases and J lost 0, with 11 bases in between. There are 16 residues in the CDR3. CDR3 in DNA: TGTGCCAGCTCATCTACAGGGATCTCTGGGGCCAACGTCCTGACTTTC. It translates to CASSSTGISGANVLTF.

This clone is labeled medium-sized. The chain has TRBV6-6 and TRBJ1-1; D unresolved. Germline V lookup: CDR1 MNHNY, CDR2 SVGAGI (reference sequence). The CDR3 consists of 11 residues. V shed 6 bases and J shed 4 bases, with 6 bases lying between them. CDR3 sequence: CASRMITEAFF. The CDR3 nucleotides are TGTGCCAGCAGGATGATCACTGAAGCTTTCTTT.

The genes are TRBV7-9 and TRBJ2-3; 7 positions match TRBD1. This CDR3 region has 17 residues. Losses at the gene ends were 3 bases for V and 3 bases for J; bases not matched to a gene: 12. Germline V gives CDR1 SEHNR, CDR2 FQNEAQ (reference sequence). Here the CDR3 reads CASSFRSRQGGTDTQYF. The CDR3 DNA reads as TGTGCCAGCAGCTTCCGCTCCCGACAGGGTGGGACAGATACGCAGTATTTT.

CDR3 sequence: CASSLEMTRSGNTIYF. CDR3 coding DNA: TGCGCCAGCAGCTTGGAAATGACACGCTCTGGAAACACCATATATTTT. The chain combines TRBV5-1 with TRBJ1-3; no clear D gene. Germline CDR1 SGHRS, CDR2 YFSETQ. With 0 bases removed from V and 0 bases from J, the gap between germline ends came to 10 bases. CDR3 length equals 16 residues.

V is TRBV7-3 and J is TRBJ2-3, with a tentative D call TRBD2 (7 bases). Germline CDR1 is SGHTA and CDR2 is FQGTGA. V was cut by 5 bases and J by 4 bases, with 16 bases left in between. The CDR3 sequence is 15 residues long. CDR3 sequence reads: CASSPLGGGADTQYF. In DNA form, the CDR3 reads TGTGCCAGCAGCCCCCTTGGGGGGGGCGCAGATACGCAGTATTTT.

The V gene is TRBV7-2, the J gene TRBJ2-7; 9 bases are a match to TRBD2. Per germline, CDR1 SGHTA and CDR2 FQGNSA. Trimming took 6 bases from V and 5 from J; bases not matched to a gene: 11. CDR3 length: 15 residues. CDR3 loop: CASRGRGGAIDEQYF. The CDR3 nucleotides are TGTGCCAGCAGGGGGCGGGGGGGAGCCATTGACGAGCAGTACTTC.

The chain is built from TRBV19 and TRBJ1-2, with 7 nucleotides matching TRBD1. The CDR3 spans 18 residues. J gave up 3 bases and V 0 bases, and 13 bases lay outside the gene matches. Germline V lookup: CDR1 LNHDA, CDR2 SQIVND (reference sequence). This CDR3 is CASSIDPLRRTGDYGYTF. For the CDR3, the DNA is TGTGCCAGTAGTATAGACCCCCTCCGGCGGACAGGCGACTATGGCTACACCTTC.

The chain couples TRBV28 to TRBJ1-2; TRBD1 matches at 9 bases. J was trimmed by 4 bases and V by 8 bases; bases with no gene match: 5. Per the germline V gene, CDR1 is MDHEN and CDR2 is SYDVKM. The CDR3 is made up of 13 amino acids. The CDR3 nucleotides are TGTGCCAGCGCGACAGGGGGAGCCTATGGCTACACCTTC. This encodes CASATGGAYGYTF.

In DNA, the CDR3 is TGCGCCAGCAGCCAAAACAGGGGTACTGATGGCTACACCTTC. It is translated as CASSQNRGTDGYTF. The gene calls are TRBV4-1 and TRBJ1-2; the match to TRBD1 covers 7 bases. The CDR3 contains 14 residues. Germline CDR1 MGHRA, CDR2 YSYEKL. V dropped 2 bases and J dropped 6; count of bases not matched to a gene: 6.

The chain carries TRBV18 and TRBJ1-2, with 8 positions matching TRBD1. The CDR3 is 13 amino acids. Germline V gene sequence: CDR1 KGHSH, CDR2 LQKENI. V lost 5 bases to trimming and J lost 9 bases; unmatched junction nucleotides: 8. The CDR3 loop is CASSSVRTGRYTF. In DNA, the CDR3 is TGTGCCAGCTCATCAGTCCGGACAGGGCGCTACACCTTC.

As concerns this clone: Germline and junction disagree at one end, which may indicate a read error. The CDR3 DNA follows: TGTGCCAGCAGCATAGACGGACGGAGCTCCTACAATGAGCAGTTCTTC. Amino acid sequence: CASSIDGRSSYNEQFF. This chain uses TRBV11-3 with TRBJ2-1; D is undetermined. Germline V gives CDR1 SGHNT, CDR2 YENEEA. CDR3 length equals 16 residues.

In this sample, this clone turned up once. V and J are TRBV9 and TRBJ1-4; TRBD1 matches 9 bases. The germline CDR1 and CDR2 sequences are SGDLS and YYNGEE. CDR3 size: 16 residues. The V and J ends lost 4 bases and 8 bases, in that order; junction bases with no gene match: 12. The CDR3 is CASSFRLGQGGEKLFF. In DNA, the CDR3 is TGTGCCAGCAGCTTCCGCCTGGGACAGGGCGGCGAAAAACTGTTTTTT.

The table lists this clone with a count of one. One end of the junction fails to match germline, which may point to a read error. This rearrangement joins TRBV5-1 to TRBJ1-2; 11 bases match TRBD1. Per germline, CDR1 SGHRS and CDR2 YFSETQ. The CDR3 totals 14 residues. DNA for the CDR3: TGCGCCCGCAGCGGCGGACAGGGGGCGTGGGGCTACACCTTC. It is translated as CARSGGQGAWGYTF. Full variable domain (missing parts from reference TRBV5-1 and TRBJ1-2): KAGVTQTPRYLIKTRGQQVTLSCSPISGHRSVSWYQQTPGQGLQFLFEYFSETQRNKGNFPGRFSGRQFSNSRSEMNVSTLELGDSALYLCARSGGQGAWGYTFGSGTRLTVV.

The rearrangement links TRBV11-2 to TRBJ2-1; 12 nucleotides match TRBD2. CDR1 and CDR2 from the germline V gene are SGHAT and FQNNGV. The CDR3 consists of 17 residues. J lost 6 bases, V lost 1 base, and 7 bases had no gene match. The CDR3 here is CASSLVPLAGGLNEQFF. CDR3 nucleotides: TGTGCCAGCAGCTTAGTCCCCCTAGCGGGGGGGCTCAATGAGCAGTTCTTC.

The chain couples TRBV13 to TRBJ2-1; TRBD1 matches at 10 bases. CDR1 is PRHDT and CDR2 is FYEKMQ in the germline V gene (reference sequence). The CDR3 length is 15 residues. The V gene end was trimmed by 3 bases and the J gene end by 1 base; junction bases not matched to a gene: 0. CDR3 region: CASSLGQGSYNEQFF. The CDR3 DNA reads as TGTGCCAGCAGCTTGGGACAGGGGTCCTACAATGAGCAGTTCTTC.

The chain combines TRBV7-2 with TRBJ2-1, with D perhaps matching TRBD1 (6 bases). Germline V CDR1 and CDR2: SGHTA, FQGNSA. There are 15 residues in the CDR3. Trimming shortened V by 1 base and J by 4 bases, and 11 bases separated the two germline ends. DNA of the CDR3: TGTGCCAGCAGCTTAGACAGGGTCGCGTACAATGAGCAGTTCTTC. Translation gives CASSLDRVAYNEQFF. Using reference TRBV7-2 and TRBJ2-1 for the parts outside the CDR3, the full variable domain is GAGVSQSPSNKVTEKGKDVELRCDPISGHTALYWYRQSLGQGLEFLIYFQGNSAPDKSGLPSDRFSAERTGGSVSTLTIQRTQQEDSAVYLCASSLDRVAYNEQFFGPGTRLTVL.

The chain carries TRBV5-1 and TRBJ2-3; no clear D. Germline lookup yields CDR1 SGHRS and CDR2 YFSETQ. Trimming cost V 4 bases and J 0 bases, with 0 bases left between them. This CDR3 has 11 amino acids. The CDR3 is CASSSTDTQYF. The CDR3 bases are TGCGCCAGCAGCAGCACAGATACGCAGTATTTT.

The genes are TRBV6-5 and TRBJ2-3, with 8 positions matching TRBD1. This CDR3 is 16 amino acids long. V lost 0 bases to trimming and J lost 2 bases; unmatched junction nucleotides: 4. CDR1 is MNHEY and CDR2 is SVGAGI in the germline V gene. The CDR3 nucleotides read TGTGCCAGCAGTTACTCTTGGCAGGGGGCCACAGATACGCAGTATTTT. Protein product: CASSYSWQGATDTQYF.

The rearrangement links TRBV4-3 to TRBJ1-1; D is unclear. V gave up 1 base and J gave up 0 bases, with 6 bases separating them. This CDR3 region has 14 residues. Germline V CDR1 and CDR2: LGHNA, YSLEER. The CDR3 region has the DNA TGCGCCAGCAGCCAAGGGCCGGTGAACACTGAAGCTTTCTTT. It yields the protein CASSQGPVNTEAFF.

In DNA, the CDR3 is TGTGCCAGCAGCTTAGAAAGTTCCAGGGGACAAGAGACCCAGTACTTC. It encodes CASSLESSRGQETQYF. The chain is built from TRBV7-2 and TRBJ2-5, with D possibly matching TRBD1 (6 bases). CDR1 is SGHTA, CDR2 FQGNSA, per germline. Between the trimmed V and J ends, which lost 1 base and 2 bases, there was a span of 14 bases. The CDR3 has 16 amino acids.

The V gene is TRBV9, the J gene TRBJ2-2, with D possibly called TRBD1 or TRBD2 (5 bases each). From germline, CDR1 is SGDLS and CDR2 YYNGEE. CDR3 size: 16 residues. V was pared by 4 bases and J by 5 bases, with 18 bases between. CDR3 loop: CASSYRWGLQTGELFF. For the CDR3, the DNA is TGTGCCAGCAGCTATCGTTGGGGGTTACAGACCGGGGAGCTGTTTTTT.